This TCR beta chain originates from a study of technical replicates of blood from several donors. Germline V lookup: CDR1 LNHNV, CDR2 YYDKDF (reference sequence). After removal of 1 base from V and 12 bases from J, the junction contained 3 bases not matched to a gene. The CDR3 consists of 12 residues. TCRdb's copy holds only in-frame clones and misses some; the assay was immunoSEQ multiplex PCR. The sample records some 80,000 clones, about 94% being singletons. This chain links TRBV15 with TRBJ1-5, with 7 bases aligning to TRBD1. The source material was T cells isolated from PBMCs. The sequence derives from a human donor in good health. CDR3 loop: CATSRGRDSQHF. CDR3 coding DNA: TGTGCCACCAGCAGAGGGAGGGACAGCCAGCATTTT.